This T cell receptor (beta chain) comes out of a study of cytomegalovirus exposure and HLA in healthy donors. In regard to this clone: What it binds is not known. A junction boundary mismatches the germline segment, possibly from a read error.

The CDR3 consists of 14 residues. Germline V CDR1 and CDR2: MDHEN, SYDVKM. Study outcomes and limitations: Most TCR beta V segments were productive about 87% or about 30% of the time in an earlier analysis. HLA alleles were associated with 15,000 to 20,000 TCR beta sequences in a later analysis at 0.05 false discovery rate. According to the study, 150 to 200 TCR beta chains were cytomegalovirus-associated.

The primer mix had 60 Vbeta and 13 Jbeta primers. Some clones are missing from TCRdb's copy, which holds only in-frame ones; the method was immunoSEQ multiplex PCR. The table shows roughly 200,000 clones, with 65% to 85% occurring only once. The clonotype originates from a female donor in good health and CMV-seronegative. Sequencing was performed on PBMCs. The V gene is TRBV28, the J gene TRBJ2-7; TRBD2 matches 8 bases. The CDR3, as DNA: TGCGCCACTAAGATAACGGGGGGGGCCTACGAGCAGTACTTC. It codes for CATKITGGAYEQYF. The whole variable domain, filled in from reference TRBV28 and TRBJ2-7, reads DVKVTQSSRYLVKRTGEKVFLECVQDMDHENMFWYRQDPGLGLRLIYFSYDVKMKEKGDIPEGYSVSREKKERFSLILESASTNQTSMYLCATKITGGAYEQYFGPGTRLTVT.